This TCR beta chain was obtained from a study of T cells in Graves' hyperthyroidism and ophthalmopathy. Study-level information: Peripheral blood was taken when the disease was first diagnosed, before any treatment began.

Study observations and caveats: Ophthalmopathy was predicted by the model a median of approximately 6 months ahead of onset. In the blood, most expanded thyroid clonotypes above 0.001 appeared as well. A model of 13 V-J pairs discriminated ophthalmopathy from stable hyperthyroidism.

Amplified TCR beta CDR3 regions derived from RNA transcripts. First-round RT-PCR of the TCR CDR3 relied on the HTBI primer set. Each CDR3 protein is one row after TCRdb ran MiXCR on the multiplex PCR reads. The table includes around 420,000 distinct CDR3 sequences, 15% to 19% detected once. This CDR3 region has 16 residues. CDR1 and CDR2 (germline): MDHEN, SYDVKM. The V and J ends lost 6 bases and 5 bases respectively, with 20 bases between them. This clonotype was recorded many times. No antigen is known for it. The genes are TRBV28 and TRBJ1-5; D may be TRBD1 (5 bases). The source material was blood. The clonotype originates from a woman aged 18-35 years with Graves' hyperthyroidism. In nucleotides, the CDR3 is TGTGCCAGCAGCTCTCGTAGCAGGGCGGGAGATCAGCCCCAGCATTTT. Translation: CASSSRSRAGDQPQHF.